This T cell receptor (beta chain) was documented in a study of blood T cell repertoires in COVID-19. Across the whole study: Acute and convalescent COVID-19 samples came from the United States, Italy and Spain. In each case, the material was cDNA or gDNA derived from T cells, B-cell-depleted T cells, or PBMCs.

Original methodology: Estimates of nucleated cell counts were drawn from the amplification of reference gene primers. This table comes from immunoSEQ multiplex PCR, and its TCRdb copy is limited to in-frame clones, with some not included. V, J and clone size reflect that table, while D and trimming were determined from the DNA. The data hold approximately 270,000 clones, with about 91% observed a single time. This receptor was taken from a man older than 75 with acute or convalescent COVID-19. Sequencing used peripheral blood.

Here the CDR3 DNA reads TGTGCCAGCAGCTCCCTTGAAACGGGACAGGGATACTACGAGCAGTACTTC. This encodes CASSSLETGQGYYEQYF. V gene TRBV6-2 or TRBV6-3 combines with J gene TRBJ2-7; 9 bases map to TRBD1. The CDR3 length is 17 residues. Germline V gene lookup returns CDR1 MNHEY and CDR2 SVGEGT. Losses at the gene ends were 6 bases for V and 3 bases for J; bases not matched to a gene: 15.